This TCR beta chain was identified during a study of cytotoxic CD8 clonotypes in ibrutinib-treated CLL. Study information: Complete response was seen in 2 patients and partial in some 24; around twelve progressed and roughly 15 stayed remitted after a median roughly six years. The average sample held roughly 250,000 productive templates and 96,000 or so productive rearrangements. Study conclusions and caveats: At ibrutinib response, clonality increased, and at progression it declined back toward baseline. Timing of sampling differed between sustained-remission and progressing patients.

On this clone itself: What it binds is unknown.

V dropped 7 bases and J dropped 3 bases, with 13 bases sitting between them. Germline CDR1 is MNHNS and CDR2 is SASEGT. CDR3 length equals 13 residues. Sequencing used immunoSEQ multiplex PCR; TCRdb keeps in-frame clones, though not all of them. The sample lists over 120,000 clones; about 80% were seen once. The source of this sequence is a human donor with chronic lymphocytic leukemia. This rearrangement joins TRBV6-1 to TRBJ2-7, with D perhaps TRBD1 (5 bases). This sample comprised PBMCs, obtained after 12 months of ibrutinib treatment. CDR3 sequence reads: CASKSGAYYEQYF. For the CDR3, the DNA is TGTGCCAGCAAGTCTGGGGCTTACTACGAGCAGTACTTC.